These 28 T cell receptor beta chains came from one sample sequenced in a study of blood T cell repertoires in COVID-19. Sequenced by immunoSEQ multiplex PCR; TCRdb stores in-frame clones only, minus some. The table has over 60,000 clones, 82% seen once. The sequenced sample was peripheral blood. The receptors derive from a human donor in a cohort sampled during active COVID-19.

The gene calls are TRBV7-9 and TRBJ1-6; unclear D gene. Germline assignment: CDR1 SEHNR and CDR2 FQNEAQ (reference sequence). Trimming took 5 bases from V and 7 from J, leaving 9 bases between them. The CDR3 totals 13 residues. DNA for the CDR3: TGTGCCAGCAGCGCTGGCGGGAATTCACCCCTCCACTTT. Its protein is CASSAGGNSPLHF.

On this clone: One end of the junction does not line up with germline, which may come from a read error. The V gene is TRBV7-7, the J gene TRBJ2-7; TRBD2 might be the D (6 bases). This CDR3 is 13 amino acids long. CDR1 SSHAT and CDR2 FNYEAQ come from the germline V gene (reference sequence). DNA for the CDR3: TGTGCTAGCAGCCGGGACTCTATCGGCGAGCAGTACTTC. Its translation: CASSRDSIGEQYF.

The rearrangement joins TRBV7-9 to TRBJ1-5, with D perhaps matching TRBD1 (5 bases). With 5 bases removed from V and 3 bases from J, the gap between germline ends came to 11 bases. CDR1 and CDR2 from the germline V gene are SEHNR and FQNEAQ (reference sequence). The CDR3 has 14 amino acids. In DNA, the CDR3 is TGTGCCAGCAGCCTCGGGGGACCCAATCAGCCCCAGCATTTT. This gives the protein CASSLGGPNQPQHF.

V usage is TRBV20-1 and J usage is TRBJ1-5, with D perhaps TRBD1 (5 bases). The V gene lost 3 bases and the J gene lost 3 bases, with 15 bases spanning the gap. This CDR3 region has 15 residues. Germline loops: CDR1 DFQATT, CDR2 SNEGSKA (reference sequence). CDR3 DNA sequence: TGCAGTGCTAGTAAGGGCAGGGCGGACAATCAGCCCCAGCATTTT. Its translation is CSASKGRADNQPQHF.

The CDR3 here is CASRLDRNYGYTF. The CDR3 coding sequence is TGTGCCAGCAGATTGGACAGAAACTATGGCTACACCTTC. The rearrangement joins TRBV12-3 or TRBV12-4 to TRBJ1-2; maybe TRBD1 (6 bases). The CDR3 spans 13 residues. V was shortened by 6 bases and J by 2 bases, with 10 bases between the two germline ends.

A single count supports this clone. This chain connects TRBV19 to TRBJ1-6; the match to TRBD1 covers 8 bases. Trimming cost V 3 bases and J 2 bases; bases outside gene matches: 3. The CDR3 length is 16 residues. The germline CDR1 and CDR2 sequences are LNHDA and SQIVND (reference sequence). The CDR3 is CASSIKGQAYNSPLHF. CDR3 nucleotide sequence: TGTGCCAGTAGTATCAAGGGACAGGCCTATAATTCACCCCTCCACTTT.

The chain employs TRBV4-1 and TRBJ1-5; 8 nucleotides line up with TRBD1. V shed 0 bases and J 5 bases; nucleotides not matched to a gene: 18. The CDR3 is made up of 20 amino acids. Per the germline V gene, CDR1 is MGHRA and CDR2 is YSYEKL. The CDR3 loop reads CASSQDAGTGQFRGDQPQHF. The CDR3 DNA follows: TGCGCCAGCAGCCAAGATGCCGGGACAGGACAATTCCGGGGGGATCAGCCCCAGCATTTT.

The CDR3: CASSQAGEGYNEQFF. In DNA, the CDR3 is TGTGCCAGCAGCCAAGCAGGGGAAGGCTACAATGAGCAGTTCTTC. The J gene is TRBJ2-1, the V gene TRBV3-1 (or the pseudogene TRBV3-2); a possible D gene is TRBD1 (6 bases). Germline assignment: CDR1 LGHDT and CDR2 YNNKEL (reference sequence). The V and J ends lost 1 base and 3 bases respectively, with 10 bases between them. The CDR3 is made up of 15 amino acids.

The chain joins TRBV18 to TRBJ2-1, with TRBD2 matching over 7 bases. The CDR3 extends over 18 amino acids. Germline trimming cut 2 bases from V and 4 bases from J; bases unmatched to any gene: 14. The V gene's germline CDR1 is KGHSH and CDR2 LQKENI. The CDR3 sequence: CASSPGGSRGGLYNEQFF. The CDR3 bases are TGTGCCAGCTCACCAGGGGGGAGTCGCGGGGGACTTTACAATGAGCAGTTCTTC. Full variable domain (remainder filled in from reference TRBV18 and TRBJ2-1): NAGVMQNPRHLVRRRGQEARLRCSPMKGHSHVYWYRQLPEEGLKFMVYLQKENIIDESGMPKERFSAEFPKEGPSILRIQQVVRGDSAAYFCASSPGGSRGGLYNEQFFGPGTRLTVL.

In DNA form, the CDR3 reads TGTGCCAGCAGCTGGAGACAGGGGGCGCGTTTTTTGGTCACTGAAGCTTTCTTT. It translates to CASSWRQGARFLVTEAFF. This chain links TRBV5-6 with TRBJ1-1, with 10 bases matching TRBD1. CDR1 and CDR2 (germline): SGHDT, YYEEEE. V trimming: 3 bases; J trimming: 4 bases; junction bases outside the gene matches: 15. The CDR3 covers 18 residues.

CDR3 region: CASSALSGQIYEQYF. The CDR3 region has the DNA TGCGCCAGCAGCGCTCTGTCAGGGCAAATCTACGAGCAGTACTTC. The V and J genes are TRBV5-1 and TRBJ2-7; tentative D call: TRBD1 (5 bases). This CDR3 is 15 amino acids long. The V end lost 4 bases, the J end lost 3 bases, and 17 bases lay between the germline ends. Germline V gene data show CDR1 as SGHRS and CDR2 as YFSETQ.

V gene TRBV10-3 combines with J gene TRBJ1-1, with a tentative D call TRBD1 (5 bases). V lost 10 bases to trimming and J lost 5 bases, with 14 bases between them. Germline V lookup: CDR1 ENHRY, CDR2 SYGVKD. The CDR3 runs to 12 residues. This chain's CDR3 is CASGTAGTEAFF. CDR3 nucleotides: TGTGCCAGCGGGACGGCGGGGACTGAAGCTTTCTTT.

The CDR3 is CASSLGRGRYNEQFF. The CDR3 bases are TGTGCCAGCAGCTTAGGGCGGGGCCGGTACAATGAGCAGTTCTTC. The chain joins TRBV7-9 to TRBJ2-1, with a tentative D call TRBD2 (6 bases). Germline V gene sequence: CDR1 SEHNR, CDR2 FQNEAQ (reference sequence). This CDR3 region has 15 residues. Between the trimmed V and J ends, which lost 1 base and 4 bases, there was a span of 11 bases. The whole variable domain, remainder taken from reference TRBV7-9 and TRBJ2-1, is DTGVSQNPRHKITKRGQNVTFRCDPISEHNRLYWYRQTLGQGPEFLTYFQNEAQLEKSRLLSDRFSAERPKGSFSTLEIQRTEQGDSAMYLCASSLGRGRYNEQFFGPGTRLTVL.

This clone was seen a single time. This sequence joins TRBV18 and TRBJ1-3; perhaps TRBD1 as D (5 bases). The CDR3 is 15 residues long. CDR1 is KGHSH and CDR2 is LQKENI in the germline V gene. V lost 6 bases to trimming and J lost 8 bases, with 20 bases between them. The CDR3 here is CASSNDLKGADTIYF. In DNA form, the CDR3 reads TGTGCCAGCTCCAACGACCTTAAAGGGGCGGACACCATATATTTT.

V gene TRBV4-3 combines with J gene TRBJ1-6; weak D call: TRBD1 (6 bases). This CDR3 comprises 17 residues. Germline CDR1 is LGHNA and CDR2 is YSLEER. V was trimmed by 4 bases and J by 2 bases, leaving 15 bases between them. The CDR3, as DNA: TGCGCCAGCAGCCCCAACAGGGATAGAACCTATAATTCACCCCTCCACTTT. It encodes CASSPNRDRTYNSPLHF.

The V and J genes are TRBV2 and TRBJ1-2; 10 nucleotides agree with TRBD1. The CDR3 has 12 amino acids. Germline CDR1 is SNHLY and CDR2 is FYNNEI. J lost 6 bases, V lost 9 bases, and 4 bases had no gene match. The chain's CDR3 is CASIGTGDGYTF. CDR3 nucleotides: TGTGCCAGTATCGGGACAGGGGATGGCTACACCTTC.

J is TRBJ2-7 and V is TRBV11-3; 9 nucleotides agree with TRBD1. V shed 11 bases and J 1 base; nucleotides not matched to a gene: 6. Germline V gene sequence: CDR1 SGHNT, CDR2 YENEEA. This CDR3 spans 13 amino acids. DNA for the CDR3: TGTGCCTGCGGGACAGGGCCTTCCTACGAGCAGTACTTC. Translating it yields CACGTGPSYEQYF.

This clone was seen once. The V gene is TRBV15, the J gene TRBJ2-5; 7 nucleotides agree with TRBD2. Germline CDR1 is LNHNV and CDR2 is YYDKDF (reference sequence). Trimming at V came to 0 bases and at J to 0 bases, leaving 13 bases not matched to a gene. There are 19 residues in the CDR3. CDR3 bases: TGTGCCACCAGCAGAGATGGGTGGCTAGCGGATCAGTACCAAGAGACCCAGTACTTC. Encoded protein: CATSRDGWLADQYQETQYF.

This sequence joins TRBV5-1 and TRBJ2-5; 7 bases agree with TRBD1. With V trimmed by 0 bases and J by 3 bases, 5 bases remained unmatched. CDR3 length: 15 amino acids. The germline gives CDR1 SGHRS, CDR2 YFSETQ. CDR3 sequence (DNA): TGCGCCAGCAGCTTGGAGGGGGCGCGGGAAGAGACCCAGTACTTC. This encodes CASSLEGAREETQYF.

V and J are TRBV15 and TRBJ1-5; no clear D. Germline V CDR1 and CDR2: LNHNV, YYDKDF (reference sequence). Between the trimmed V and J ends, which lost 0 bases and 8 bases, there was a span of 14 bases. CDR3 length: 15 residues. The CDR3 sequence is CATSRDWAGEKPQHF. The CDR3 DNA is TGTGCCACCAGCAGAGATTGGGCGGGCGAGAAGCCCCAGCATTTT.

The CDR3 spells CASRGLAGANNEQFF. The DNA of the CDR3 is TGTGCCAGCAGGGGACTAGCGGGGGCCAACAATGAGCAGTTCTTC. The chain uses TRBV6-5 and TRBJ2-1, with TRBD2 identical over 14 bases. V shed 6 bases, J shed 5 bases, and the junction held 3 bases outside the gene matches. Per germline, CDR1 MNHEY and CDR2 SVGAGI. CDR3 length: 15 residues.

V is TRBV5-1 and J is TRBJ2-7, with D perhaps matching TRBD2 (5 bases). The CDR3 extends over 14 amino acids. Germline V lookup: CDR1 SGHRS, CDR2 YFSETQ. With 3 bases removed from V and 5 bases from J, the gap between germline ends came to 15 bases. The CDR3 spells CASSWDVGSDEQYF. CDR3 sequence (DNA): TGCGCCAGCAGCTGGGATGTGGGGAGCGACGAGCAGTACTTC.

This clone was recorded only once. The CDR3 coding sequence is TGTGCCAGCTCATCGGACGGACAACTTGGCTACACCTTC. Protein product: CASSSDGQLGYTF. The rearrangement uses TRBV18 and TRBJ1-2; a weak D match, TRBD1 (5 bases). With 5 bases removed from V and 7 bases from J, the gap between germline ends came to 14 bases. Germline assignment: CDR1 KGHSH and CDR2 LQKENI. The CDR3 is 13 amino acids.

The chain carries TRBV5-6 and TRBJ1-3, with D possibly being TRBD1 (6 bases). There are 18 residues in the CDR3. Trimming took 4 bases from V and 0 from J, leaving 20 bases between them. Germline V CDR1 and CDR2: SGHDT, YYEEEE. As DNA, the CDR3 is TGTGCCAGCAGCCCCCTAGACAGGTTTTCTAACTCTGGAAACACCATATATTTT. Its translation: CASSPLDRFSNSGNTIYF.

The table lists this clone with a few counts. The CDR3 here is CASSRYSVNEQFF. CDR3 nucleotides: TGTGCCAGCAGTCGCTATAGCGTGAATGAGCAGTTCTTC. The V call is TRBV12-3 or TRBV12-4, the J call TRBJ2-1, with a weak D call TRBD2 (5 bases). CDR3 length: 13 residues. Between the trimmed V and J ends, which lost 5 bases and 7 bases, there was a span of 12 bases.

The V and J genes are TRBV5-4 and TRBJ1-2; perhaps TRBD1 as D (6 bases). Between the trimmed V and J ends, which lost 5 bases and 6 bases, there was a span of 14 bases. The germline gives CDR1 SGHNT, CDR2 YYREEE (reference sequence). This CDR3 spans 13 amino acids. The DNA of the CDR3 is TGTGCCAGCAGTCAACAGGGTTATGATGGCTACACCTTC. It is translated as CASSQQGYDGYTF.

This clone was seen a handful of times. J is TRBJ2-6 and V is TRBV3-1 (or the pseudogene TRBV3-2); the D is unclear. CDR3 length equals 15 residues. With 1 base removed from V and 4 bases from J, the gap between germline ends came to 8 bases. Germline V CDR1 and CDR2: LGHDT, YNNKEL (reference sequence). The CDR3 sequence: CASSQATQGANVLTF. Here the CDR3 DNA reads TGTGCCAGCAGCCAAGCTACCCAAGGGGCCAACGTCCTGACTTTC.

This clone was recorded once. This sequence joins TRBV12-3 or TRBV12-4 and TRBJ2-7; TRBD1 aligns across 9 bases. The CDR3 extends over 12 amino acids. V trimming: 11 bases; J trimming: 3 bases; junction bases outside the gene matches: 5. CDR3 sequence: CAGRDRDYEQYF. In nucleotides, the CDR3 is TGTGCCGGCCGGGACAGGGACTACGAGCAGTACTTC.